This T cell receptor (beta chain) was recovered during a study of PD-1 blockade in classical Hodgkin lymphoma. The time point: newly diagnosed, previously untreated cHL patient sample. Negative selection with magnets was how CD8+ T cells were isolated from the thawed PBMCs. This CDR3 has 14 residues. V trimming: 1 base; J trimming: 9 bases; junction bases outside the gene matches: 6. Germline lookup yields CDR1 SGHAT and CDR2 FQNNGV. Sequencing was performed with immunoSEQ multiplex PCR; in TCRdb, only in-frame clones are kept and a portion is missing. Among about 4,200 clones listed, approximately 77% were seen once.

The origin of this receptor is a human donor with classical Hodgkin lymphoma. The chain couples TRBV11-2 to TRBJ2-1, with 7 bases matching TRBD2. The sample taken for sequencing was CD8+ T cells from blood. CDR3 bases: TGTGCCAGCAGCTTAGGTGGGAGGGCCGTTGAGCAGTTCTTC. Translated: CASSLGGRAVEQFF. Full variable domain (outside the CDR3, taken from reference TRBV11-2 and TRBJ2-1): EAGVAQSPRYKIIEKRQSVAFWCNPISGHATLYWYQQILGQGPKLLIQFQNNGVVDDSQLPKDRFSAERLKGVDSTLKIQPAKLEDSAVYLCASSLGGRAVEQFFGPGTRLTVL.